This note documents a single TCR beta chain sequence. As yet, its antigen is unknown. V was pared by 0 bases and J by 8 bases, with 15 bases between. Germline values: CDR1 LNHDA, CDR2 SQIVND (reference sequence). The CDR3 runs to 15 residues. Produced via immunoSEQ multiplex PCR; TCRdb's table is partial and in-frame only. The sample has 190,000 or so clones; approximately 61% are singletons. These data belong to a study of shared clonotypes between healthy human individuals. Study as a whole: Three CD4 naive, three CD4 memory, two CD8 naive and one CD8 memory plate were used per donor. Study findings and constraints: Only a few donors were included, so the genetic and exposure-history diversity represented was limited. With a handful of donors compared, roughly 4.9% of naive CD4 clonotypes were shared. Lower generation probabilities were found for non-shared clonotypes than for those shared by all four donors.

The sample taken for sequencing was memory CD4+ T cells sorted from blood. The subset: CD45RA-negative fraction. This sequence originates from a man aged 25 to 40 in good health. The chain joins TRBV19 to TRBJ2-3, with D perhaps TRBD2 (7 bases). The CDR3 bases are TGTGCCAGTAGTATAGATGGGGCGGGGGCCAGTACGCAGTATTTT. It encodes CASSIDGAGASTQYF.